These T cell receptor beta chains were read from a single sample in a study of cytotoxic CD8 clonotypes in ibrutinib-treated CLL. Assay used: immunoSEQ multiplex PCR; TCRdb lists only in-frame clones, some missing. The sample records 150,000 or so clones, 79% being singletons. The source material was PBMCs, sampled after 12 months of ibrutinib treatment. The receptors originated from a human donor with chronic lymphocytic leukemia. Both conserved end residues are part of each CDR3. D genes are given only for firm matches. Clone size is shown for a subset of rows, as once, few, many or a class of expanded clone.

>TRBJ2-7|-|TRBV6-6|-
TGTGCCAGCAACTCAAAGGTAGGACTGGAAGTACACGAGCAGTACTTC
CASNSKVGLEVHEQYF
>TRBJ2-3|TRBD2|TRBV7-9|-
TGTGCCAGCAGGTCTAGCGGTAGCACAGATACGCAGTATTTT
CASRSSGSTDTQYF
>TRBJ2-2|-|TRBV28|-
TGTGCCAGCAGTTTATACATTACCACCGGGGAGCTGTTTTTT
CASSLYITTGELFF
>TRBJ2-6|TRBD1|TRBV19|-
TGTGCCAGTAGTATAATACGGACAGGGGTCTCGGGCTCTGGGGCCAACGTCCTGACTTTC
CASSIIRTGVSGSGANVLTF
>TRBJ2-4|-|TRBV27|-
TGTGCCAGCAGTTACCCCTCCGGTAGGGGCCGGGAAAACATTCAGTACTTC
CASSYPSGRGRENIQYF
>TRBJ2-3|-|TRBV6-6|once
TGTGCCAGCAGCCCTGTAGGGGCCCGCACAGATACGCAGTATTTT
CASSPVGARTDTQYF
>TRBJ2-3|TRBD2|TRBV29-1|-
TGCAGCGTTGAAGGGACTAGCGGGGGGGGAAGAGACACAGATACGCAGTATTTT
CSVEGTSGGGRDTDTQYF
>TRBJ2-1|-|TRBV4-2|-
TGTGCCAGCAGCCAAGACAATAGCGGTCCGACCTACAATGAGCAGTTCTTC
CASSQDNSGPTYNEQFF
>TRBJ2-7|-|TRBV9|-
TGTGCCAGCAGCGTAGGGCGGGCTTCAGGGAGACAGCATAACTACGAGCAGTACTTC
CASSVGRASGRQHNYEQYF
>TRBJ1-1|TRBD1|TRBV29-1|once
TGCAGCGTTCGAAGGACAGGACTGTGGGAAGCTTTCTTT
CSVRRTGLWEAFF
>TRBJ2-1|-|TRBV5-1|-
TGCGCCAGCAGCTTGGGGTCAGGACCGAACAATGAGCAGTTCTTC
CASSLGSGPNNEQFF
>TRBJ2-5|-|TRBV18|few
TGTGCCAGCTCTCAGGATCAGCAAGAGACCCAGTACTTC
CASSQDQQETQYF
>TRBJ2-2|-|TRBV27|-
TGTGCCAGCAGTTTATCTTCGGGGACCGGGGAGCTGTTTTTT
CASSLSSGTGELFF
>TRBJ2-5|-|TRBV28|once
TGTGCCAGCAGGTGGGGGCAGCAAGAGACCCAGTACTTC
CASRWGQQETQYF
>TRBJ2-7|TRBD1|TRBV7-2|-
TGTGCCAGCAGCTTACGGTCTGGACAGGGGCCCTCCTACGAGCAGTACTTC
CASSLRSGQGPSYEQYF
>TRBJ2-2|-|TRBV4-2|few
TGTGCCAGCAGCCAAGTTCTAGCCTTAACCGGCGGGGAGCTGTTTTTT
CASSQVLALTGGELFF
>TRBJ2-1|-|TRBV4-2|-
TGTGCCAGCAGCCAAGGGGCTAGGCCCACAAATGAGCAGTTCTTC
CASSQGARPTNEQFF
>TRBJ2-7|TRBD2|TRBV6-1|-
TGTGCCAGCAGTGAACTGGGACTAGCGGGAAAGCGGTCCTACGAGCAGTACTTC
CASSELGLAGKRSYEQYF
>TRBJ2-7|TRBD1|TRBV5-1|-
TGCGCCAGCACTTCAGGGGGCAGGGAGGAGCAGTACTTC
CASTSGGREEQYF
>TRBJ2-3|-|TRBV29-1|-
TGCAGCGTTGAAGATCTTTGGCGGAGCACAGATACGCAGTATTTT
CSVEDLWRSTDTQYF
>TRBJ2-4|TRBD2|TRBV5-3|-
TGTGCCAGAAGCTTGCTAGCGGGTTGGGGAAACATTCAGTACTTC
CARSLLAGWGNIQYF
>TRBJ2-7|-|TRBV10-1|few
TGCGCCAGCAGTTTTAGAGACAGGGGGCTTAGCGGGAGTTCCTACGAGCAGTACTTC
CASSFRDRGLSGSSYEQYF
>TRBJ2-1|TRBD2|TRBV6-6|-
TGTGCCAGCAGTTACCTAGCGGGGGGCTACAATGAGCAGTTCTTC
CASSYLAGGYNEQFF
>TRBJ2-3|-|TRBV6-5|-
TGTGCCAGCAGTAGACAGTTAAGCACAGATACGCAGTATTTT
CASSRQLSTDTQYF
>TRBJ2-5|TRBD2|TRBV7-2|-
TGTGCCAGCAGCTTAGTTTGGTCTAGCGGGAGCGAAGAGACCCAGTACTTC
CASSLVWSSGSEETQYF
>TRBJ2-3|TRBD2|TRBV6-5|-
TGTGCCAGCAGAGAGAGGACTAGCGGAACAGATACGCAGTATTTT
CASRERTSGTDTQYF
>TRBJ1-2|-|TRBV11-2|-
TGTGCCAGCAGCTTAGGTGCAGACGCTAACTATGGCTACACCTTC
CASSLGADANYGYTF
>TRBJ2-7|TRBD2|TRBV27|-
TGTGCCAGCAGGCACAGGCTGGTAGCGGGAGGCTTAGGTGACGAGCAGTACTTC
CASRHRLVAGGLGDEQYF
>TRBJ1-5|-|TRBV29-1|-
TGCAGCGTTGTTGTTTCGGGGGTTCGGAATCAGCCCCAGCATTTT
CSVVVSGVRNQPQHF
>TRBJ1-2|-|TRBV27|few
TGTGCCAGCAGTTTAACCTTGCGGGACTACACCTTC
CASSLTLRDYTF
>TRBJ2-5|-|TRBV30|few
TGTGCCTCCACAGGGTGGTTGGGAGAGACCCAGTACTTC
CASTGWLGETQYF
>TRBJ2-2|-|TRBV5-4|-
TGTGCCAGCAGCACGGGACTTAAGAACACCGGGGAGCTGTTTTTT
CASSTGLKNTGELFF
>TRBJ2-1|TRBD2|TRBV7-6|-
TGTGCCAGCAACGCGCTTTGGTCTAGCGGGAGGGCCGGGTCTGAGCAGTTCTTC
CASNALWSSGRAGSEQFF
>TRBJ1-4|TRBD1|TRBV27|-
TGTGCCAGCAGTGGGTGGACAGGGGGCATGGTTGAAAAACTGTTTTTT
CASSGWTGGMVEKLFF
>TRBJ2-1|-|TRBV5-1|-
TGCGCCAGCAGCTTGGTATCTTCTAGCGCTTACAATGAGCAGTTCTTC
CASSLVSSSAYNEQFF
>TRBJ2-3|TRBD2|TRBV27|-
TGTGCCAGCAGTGCTACTAGCGGGAGGAGGGAAGATACGCAGTATTTT
CASSATSGRREDTQYF